The 31 T cell receptor beta chains below come from one sample, sequenced in a study of cytomegalovirus exposure and HLA in healthy donors. 13 Jbeta primers and 60 Vbeta primers were used for the PCR. Profiling relied on immunoSEQ multiplex PCR, and the TCRdb table lists in-frame clones only, not all of them. The sample lists some 130,000 clones; roughly 78% were seen once. Sequenced material: PBMCs. These receptors were collected from a man younger than 40 in good health.

This chain connects TRBV10-3 to TRBJ2-1, with TRBD2 matching over 9 bases. Germline lookup yields CDR1 ENHRY and CDR2 SYGVKD. This CDR3 is 17 amino acids long. Trimming removed 7 bases from V and 5 bases from J; junction bases left unmatched: 15. The CDR3 loop reads CAITLNPIAGADNEQFF. The CDR3 DNA reads TGTGCCATCACCCTAAACCCTATAGCGGGAGCTGACAATGAGCAGTTCTTC.

The gene calls are TRBV6-1 and TRBJ1-3, with 8 positions matching TRBD1. This CDR3 contains 15 residues. J was trimmed by 8 bases and V by 7 bases; bases with no gene match: 13. Germline V gene lookup returns CDR1 MNHNS and CDR2 SASEGT. The CDR3, as DNA: TGTGCCAGCAAATTAGCAGGGGGCGCTTTGGACACCATATATTTT. Translated, it gives CASKLAGGALDTIYF.

This chain connects TRBV9 to TRBJ2-4; 9 bases align to TRBD2. Looked up from germline, CDR1 is SGDLS and CDR2 is YYNGEE. The trim removed 0 bases at V and 15 bases at J, leaving 10 bases unmatched. This CDR3 is 14 amino acids long. The CDR3 DNA is TGTGCCAGCAGCGTAGGGGCGGGAGGGCCTTTGGTGTACTTC. Residues: CASSVGAGGPLVYF.

J is TRBJ1-6 and V is TRBV28; D gene uncertain. V was shortened by 6 bases and J by 17 bases, with 20 bases between the two germline ends. The CDR3 covers 13 residues. Germline CDR1 MDHEN, CDR2 SYDVKM. The DNA of the CDR3 is TGTGCCAGCAGCCCGCGGGAGCCAAGAAGGATCCACTTT. As protein: CASSPREPRRIHF.

This chain joins TRBV6-5 and TRBJ2-2, with 7 bases that match TRBD2. The CDR3 is 15 amino acids. CDR1 is MNHEY and CDR2 is SVGAGI in the germline V gene. J lost 4 bases, V lost 5 bases, and 7 bases had no gene match. DNA of the CDR3: TGTGCCAGCAGTAGGGAGGGTATTCGCACCGGGGAGCTGTTTTTT. It codes for CASSREGIRTGELFF.

V and J are TRBV7-3 and TRBJ2-1; maybe TRBD2 (6 bases). V dropped 1 base and J dropped 2 bases, with 9 bases sitting between them. CDR1 SGHTA and CDR2 FQGTGA come from the germline V gene. This CDR3 has 15 residues. CDR3 DNA sequence: TGTGCCAGCAGCTTAAGCGCGGGAACCTACAATGAGCAGTTCTTC. As protein: CASSLSAGTYNEQFF. The full variable domain, with the rest looked up from reference TRBV7-3 and TRBJ2-1, is GAGVSQTPSNKVTEKGKYVELRCDPISGHTALYWYRQSLGQGPEFLIYFQGTGAADDSGLPNDRFFAVRPEGSVSTLKIQRTERGDSAVYLCASSLSAGTYNEQFFGPGTRLTVL.

The rearrangement joins TRBV5-1 to TRBJ1-1; D remains unclear. Germline-derived CDR1 and CDR2 are SGHRS and YFSETQ. Trimming removed 3 bases from V and 6 bases from J, with 18 bases in between. The CDR3 covers 15 residues. The CDR3 sequence is CASSWVGSPFAEAFF. In DNA form, the CDR3 reads TGCGCCAGCAGCTGGGTGGGCAGTCCCTTCGCTGAAGCTTTCTTT.

The J gene is TRBJ1-4, the V gene TRBV7-7; D gene ambiguous. CDR3 length: 13 residues. With 3 bases removed from V and 4 bases from J, the gap between germline ends came to 6 bases. Germline lookup yields CDR1 SSHAT and CDR2 FNYEAQ (reference sequence). The CDR3 loop is CASSFSINEKLFF. For the CDR3, the DNA is TGTGCCAGCAGCTTTTCAATTAATGAAAAACTGTTTTTT.

The V gene is TRBV5-1, the J gene TRBJ2-3, with a tentative D call TRBD2 (5 bases). In germline, CDR1 is SGHRS, CDR2 YFSETQ. The CDR3 is 15 amino acids. Trimming took off 3 bases at V and 2 bases at J, with 13 bases between the two ends. For the CDR3, the DNA is TGCGCCAGCAGCTCCAGCCCACGGGACACAGATACGCAGTATTTT. Its protein product is CASSSSPRDTDTQYF.

The chain recombines TRBV14 with TRBJ2-1; D gene ambiguous. V was cut by 4 bases and J by 0 bases, with 13 bases left in between. The CDR3 loop spans 16 amino acids. Germline-derived CDR1 and CDR2 are SGHDN and FVKESK. CDR3 coding DNA: TGTGCCAGCAGCCTTAGCTTACCCGGCTCCTACAATGAGCAGTTCTTC. Translated: CASSLSLPGSYNEQFF.

The chain carries TRBV2 and TRBJ2-7; D might be TRBD2 (5 bases). This CDR3 is built from 14 residues. V lost 3 bases, J lost 0 bases, and 9 bases lay in between. Germline-derived CDR1 and CDR2 are SNHLY and FYNNEI. The CDR3 spells CASSDGESSYEQYF. CDR3 in DNA: TGTGCCAGCAGTGACGGGGAAAGCTCCTACGAGCAGTACTTC.

The chain joins TRBV19 to TRBJ1-2; 12 nucleotides match TRBD1. CDR1 and CDR2 (germline): LNHDA, SQIVND (reference sequence). V lost 5 bases to trimming and J lost 0 bases; unmatched junction nucleotides: 7. This CDR3 comprises 17 residues. The CDR3 DNA follows: TGTGCCAGTAGTCTGAGGGGGACAGGGGGCTCTAACTATGGCTACACCTTC. Translating gives CASSLRGTGGSNYGYTF. Full variable domain (remainder filled in from reference TRBV19 and TRBJ1-2): DGGITQSPKYLFRKEGQNVTLSCEQNLNHDAMYWYRQDPGQGLRLIYYSQIVNDFQKGDIAEGYSVSREKKESFPLTVTSAQKNPTAFYLCASSLRGTGGSNYGYTFGSGTRLTVV.

V usage is TRBV15 and J usage is TRBJ1-6; possible D gene TRBD1, 6 bases. The CDR3 spans 13 residues. In germline, CDR1 is LNHNV, CDR2 YYDKDF (reference sequence). Trimming removed 5 bases from V and 10 bases from J, with 12 bases in between. The CDR3 nucleotides read TGTGCCACCAGCGGAGCAGGGGCCTCACCCCTCCACTTT. It encodes CATSGAGASPLHF.

The V and J genes are TRBV6-1 and TRBJ1-4, with 7 bases matching TRBD1. The CDR3 has 12 residues. The V segment lost 5 bases and the J segment 13 bases; nucleotides outside the gene matches: 7. Germline V lookup: CDR1 MNHNS, CDR2 SASEGT. CDR3 loop: CASSQQGPGLFF. The CDR3 coding sequence is TGTGCCAGCAGTCAACAGGGGCCCGGACTGTTTTTT.

The DNA for the CDR3 is TGCGCCAGCAGCTTGGACGGGAGGGCCACAGATACGCAGTATTTT. Translating it yields CASSLDGRATDTQYF. The chain recombines TRBV5-1 with TRBJ2-3; TRBD2 aligns across 8 bases. The CDR3 sequence is 15 residues long. Per germline, CDR1 SGHRS and CDR2 YFSETQ. With 0 bases clipped from V and 2 bases from J, the junction kept 2 bases outside the gene matches.

This clone was observed a few times. The chain carries TRBV7-2 and TRBJ1-2; tentatively, D is TRBD1 (6 bases). Germline loops: CDR1 SGHTA, CDR2 FQGNSA. The V and J ends lost 1 base and 5 bases respectively, with 14 bases between them. The CDR3 has 15 residues. CDR3: CASSLVLQGGYGYTF. CDR3 nucleotides: TGTGCCAGCAGCTTAGTGTTACAGGGTGGATATGGCTACACCTTC.

This chain links TRBV7-3 with TRBJ2-3; 9 bases line up with TRBD2. The germline V gene has CDR1 SGHTA and CDR2 FQGTGA. Unmatched junction bases numbered 8, after V lost 0 bases and J lost 4 bases. The CDR3 runs 17 residues. The CDR3 spells CASSLTGSGSVPDTQYF. The CDR3 DNA follows: TGTGCCAGCAGCTTAACGGGTAGCGGGAGTGTCCCAGATACGCAGTATTTT.

The gene calls are TRBV30 and TRBJ1-1; no reliable D call. The CDR3 totals 13 residues. V lost 7 bases, J lost 0 bases, and 12 bases lay in between. Germline CDR1 is GTSNPN and CDR2 is SVGIG (reference sequence). The CDR3 region is CALLIQMNTEAFF. The CDR3 DNA reads as TGTGCCTTGTTGATCCAGATGAACACTGAAGCTTTCTTT. Full variable domain (rest looked up from reference TRBV30 and TRBJ1-1): SQTIHQWPATLVQPVGSPLSLECTVEGTSNPNLYWYRQAAGRGLQLLFYSVGIGQISSEVPQNLSASRPQDRQFILSSKKLLLSDSGFYLCALLIQMNTEAFFGQGTRLTVV.

CDR3 nucleotide sequence: TGTGCCAGCAGTCGCGGACTATCTGGGGCCAACGTCCTGACTTTC. Amino acid sequence: CASSRGLSGANVLTF. The rearrangement uses TRBV28 and TRBJ2-6; TRBD2 might be the D (6 bases). V shed 5 bases and J shed 1 base, with 9 bases lying between them. The V gene's germline CDR1 is MDHEN and CDR2 SYDVKM. The CDR3 loop spans 15 amino acids.

This chain's CDR3 is CASGEGTGPYEQYF. CDR3 nucleotides: TGTGCCAGCGGTGAAGGGACAGGGCCCTACGAGCAGTACTTC. The chain joins TRBV27 to TRBJ2-7; 9 positions agree with TRBD1. Germline V gives CDR1 MNHEY, CDR2 SMNVEV (reference sequence). The CDR3 sequence is 14 residues long. After removal of 8 bases from V and 2 bases from J, the junction contained 7 bases not matched to a gene.

V gene TRBV7-9 combines with J gene TRBJ2-3, with 9 nucleotides matching TRBD1. With V trimmed by 6 bases and J by 0 bases, 7 bases remained unmatched. Germline V gives CDR1 SEHNR, CDR2 FQNEAQ (reference sequence). The CDR3 is 16 residues long. The CDR3 DNA reads as TGTGCCAGCAGTTCCCGGGACAGGGTTAGCACAGATACGCAGTATTTT. Protein: CASSSRDRVSTDTQYF.

The genes are TRBV29-1 and TRBJ1-1, with TRBD1 identical over 7 bases. The CDR3 length is 13 residues. Per the germline V gene, CDR1 is SQVTM and CDR2 is ANQGSEA. The V and J ends lost 6 bases and 2 bases, in that order; junction bases with no gene match: 6. CDR3 in amino acids: CSVLGQANTEAFF. The CDR3 bases are TGCAGCGTCCTAGGACAGGCCAACACTGAAGCTTTCTTT.

The genes are TRBV11-2 and TRBJ2-1, with 8 bases identical to TRBD2. Germline V gene data show CDR1 as SGHAT and CDR2 as FQNNGV. There are 13 residues in the CDR3. The V and J ends lost 4 bases and 7 bases, in that order; junction bases with no gene match: 3. CDR3 region: CASSSGLANEQFF. The CDR3 DNA follows: TGTGCCAGCAGCTCTGGACTAGCAAATGAGCAGTTCTTC.

V usage is TRBV11-3 and J usage is TRBJ1-2, with D maybe TRBD1 (5 bases). The CDR3 contains 16 residues. In germline, CDR1 is SGHNT, CDR2 YENEEA. V lost 5 bases and J 4 bases, leaving 20 bases between the germline ends. CDR3 loop: CASSQGTGDWVYGYTF. The CDR3 DNA is TGTGCCAGCAGCCAGGGTACGGGGGATTGGGTCTATGGCTACACCTTC.

J is TRBJ2-7 and V is TRBV5-1, with D unresolved. V dropped 0 bases and J dropped 2 bases, with 9 bases sitting between them. Germline CDR1 and CDR2: SGHRS and YFSETQ. This CDR3 contains 14 residues. CDR3 protein: CASSLAEAPYEQYF. In DNA, the CDR3 is TGCGCCAGCAGCTTGGCCGAGGCCCCCTACGAGCAGTACTTC.

The chain carries TRBV7-8 and TRBJ2-1; the match to TRBD2 covers 8 bases. V trimming: 2 bases; J trimming: 12 bases; junction bases outside the gene matches: 12. The germline gives CDR1 SGHVS, CDR2 FQNEAQ. The CDR3 sequence is 15 residues long. CDR3 in DNA: TGTGCCAGCAGCTTACCTTTGGTTAGCGGGGAGGGGCAGTTCTTC. Protein sequence: CASSLPLVSGEGQFF.

This clone was found a few times. The chain has TRBV5-1 and TRBJ2-3; D gene uncertain. Germline CDR1 is SGHRS and CDR2 is YFSETQ. This CDR3 has 12 amino acids. Trimming took 1 base from V and 5 from J, leaving 5 bases between them. In DNA form, the CDR3 reads TGCGCCAGCAGCTTGCCGGGAGATACGCAGTATTTT. Residues: CASSLPGDTQYF.

This clone occurred many times. The V call is TRBV27, the J call TRBJ2-7; TRBD1 is a possible D gene (6 bases). The CDR3 is 14 amino acids. V gave up 6 bases and J gave up 1 base, with 13 bases separating them. Germline V CDR1 and CDR2: MNHEY, SMNVEV (reference sequence). This chain's CDR3 is CASRQGPPSYEQYF. In nucleotides, the CDR3 is TGTGCCAGCAGACAGGGCCCACCATCCTACGAGCAGTACTTC.

In this sample, this clone turned up a few times. This chain links TRBV9 with TRBJ1-6, with D perhaps TRBD1 (5 bases). This CDR3 region has 17 residues. CDR1 and CDR2 from the germline V gene are SGDLS and YYNGEE. Trimming took off 4 bases at V and 7 bases at J, with 21 bases between the two ends. DNA of the CDR3: TGTGCCAGCAGCCCCGGGTGGGGGGGAGGTTCGAATTCACCCCTCCACTTT. Protein sequence: CASSPGWGGGSNSPLHF.

The chain recombines TRBV6-1 with TRBJ1-4; 8 nucleotides line up with TRBD1. The CDR3 covers 15 residues. V was clipped by 3 bases and J by 4 bases; unmatched bases: 4. CDR1 is MNHNS and CDR2 is SASEGT in the germline V gene. The CDR3 here is CASSDGTGGNEKLFF. CDR3 DNA: TGTGCCAGCAGTGACGGAACAGGGGGTAATGAAAAACTGTTTTTT.

Within the sample, this clone is medium-sized. The J gene is TRBJ2-1, the V gene TRBV2; 9 bases match TRBD2. V was pared by 11 bases and J by 7 bases, with 15 bases of the junction left unmatched. The CDR3 contains 15 residues. The V gene's germline CDR1 is SNHLY and CDR2 FYNNEI. The CDR3 DNA is TGTGCCCGTCGGGGGGCGGGAGGGCGAGGGAATGAGCAGTTCTTC. This translates into CARRGAGGRGNEQFF.